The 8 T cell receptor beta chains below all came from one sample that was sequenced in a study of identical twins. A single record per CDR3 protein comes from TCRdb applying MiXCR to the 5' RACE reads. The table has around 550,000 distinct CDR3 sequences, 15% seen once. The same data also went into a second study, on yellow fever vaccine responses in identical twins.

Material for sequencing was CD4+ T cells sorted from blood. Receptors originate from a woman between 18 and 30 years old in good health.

CDR3 DNA: TGCAGCGTCACGAGGGGGAGGAGCACAGATACGCAGTATTTT. Translation: CSVTRGRSTDTQYF. This chain connects TRBV29-1 to TRBJ2-3, with D possibly being TRBD1 or TRBD2 (6 bases each). Germline loops: CDR1 SQVTM, CDR2 ANQGSEA. V was clipped by 6 bases and J by 0 bases, with 13 bases between them. The CDR3 is 14 amino acids.

The CDR3 reads CSVEGGDNYGYTF. The DNA of the CDR3 is TGCAGCGTTGAAGGAGGGGATAACTATGGCTACACCTTC. This chain connects TRBV29-1 to TRBJ1-2, with D maybe TRBD1 (5 bases). CDR3 length: 13 residues. The germline CDR1 and CDR2 sequences are SQVTM and ANQGSEA. The V end was cut by 1 base, the J end by 1 base, with 7 bases between.

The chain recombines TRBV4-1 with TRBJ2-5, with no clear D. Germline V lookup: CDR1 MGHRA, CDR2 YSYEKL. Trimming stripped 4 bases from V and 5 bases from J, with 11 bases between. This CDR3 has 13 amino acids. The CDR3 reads CASSLRAAETQYF. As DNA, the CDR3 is TGCGCCAGCAGCCTTCGGGCCGCGGAGACCCAGTACTTC.

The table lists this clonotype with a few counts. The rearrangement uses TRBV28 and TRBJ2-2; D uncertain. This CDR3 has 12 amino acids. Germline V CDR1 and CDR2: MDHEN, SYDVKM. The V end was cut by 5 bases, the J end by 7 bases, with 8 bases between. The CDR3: CASSPPFGELFF. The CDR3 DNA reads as TGTGCCAGCAGTCCCCCGTTCGGGGAGCTGTTTTTT.

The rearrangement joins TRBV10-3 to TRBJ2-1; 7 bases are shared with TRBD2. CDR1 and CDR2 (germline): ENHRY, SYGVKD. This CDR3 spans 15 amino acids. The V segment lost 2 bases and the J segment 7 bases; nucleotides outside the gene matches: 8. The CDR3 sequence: CAISEGSGTGNEQFF. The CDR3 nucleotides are TGTGCCATCAGTGAGGGGAGCGGGACGGGGAATGAGCAGTTCTTC.

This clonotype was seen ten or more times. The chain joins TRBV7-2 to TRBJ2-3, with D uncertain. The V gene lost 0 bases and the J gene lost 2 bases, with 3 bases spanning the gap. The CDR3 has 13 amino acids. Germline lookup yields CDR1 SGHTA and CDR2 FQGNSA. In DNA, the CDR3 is TGTGCCAGCAGCTTAGCTTACACAGATACGCAGTATTTT. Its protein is CASSLAYTDTQYF. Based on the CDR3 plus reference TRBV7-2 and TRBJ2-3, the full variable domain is GAGVSQSPSNKVTEKGKDVELRCDPISGHTALYWYRQSLGQGLEFLIYFQGNSAPDKSGLPSDRFSAERTGGSVSTLTIQRTQQEDSAVYLCASSLAYTDTQYFGPGTRLTVL.

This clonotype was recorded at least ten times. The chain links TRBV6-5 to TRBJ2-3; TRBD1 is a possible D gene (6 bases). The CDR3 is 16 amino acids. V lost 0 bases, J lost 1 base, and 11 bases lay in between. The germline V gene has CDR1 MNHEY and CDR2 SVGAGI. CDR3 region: CASSYSRWGRTDTQYF. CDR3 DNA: TGTGCCAGCAGTTACTCGAGGTGGGGGCGCACAGATACGCAGTATTTT.

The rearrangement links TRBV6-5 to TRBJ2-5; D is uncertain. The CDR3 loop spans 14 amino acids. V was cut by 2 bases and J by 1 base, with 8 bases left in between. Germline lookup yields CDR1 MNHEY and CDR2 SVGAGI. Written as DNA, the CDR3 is TGTGCCAGCAGTTACGGCGTCTTCCAAGAGACCCAGTACTTC. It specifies CASSYGVFQETQYF.